This paragraph reports one T cell receptor beta chain. The V and J ends lost 8 bases and 2 bases respectively, with 12 bases between them. The CDR3 has 13 residues. Germline V gene sequence: CDR1 SGHTA, CDR2 FQGTGA. Source study methods: Estimation of nucleated cell counts was performed using reference gene primer amplification. Assay: immunoSEQ multiplex PCR; the TCRdb copy retains only in-frame clones and omits some. V, J and clone size reflect that table, while D and trimming were determined from the DNA. This table holds about 220,000 clones, roughly 80% found once. This sample is drawn from a study of blood T cell repertoires in COVID-19. As for the study in general: Whether acute or convalescent, the COVID-19 samples came from the United States, Italy and Spain. T cells, B-cell-depleted T cells, or PBMCs provided the cDNA or gDNA that served as material.

The chain carries TRBV7-3 and TRBJ2-5; unclear D gene. The sequencing sample was made of peripheral blood. This TCR derives from a man in his thirties or forties with active or convalescent COVID-19. The CDR3 loop reads CASPKAGQETQYF. DNA of the CDR3: TGTGCCAGCCCCAAGGCAGGACAAGAGACCCAGTACTTC.